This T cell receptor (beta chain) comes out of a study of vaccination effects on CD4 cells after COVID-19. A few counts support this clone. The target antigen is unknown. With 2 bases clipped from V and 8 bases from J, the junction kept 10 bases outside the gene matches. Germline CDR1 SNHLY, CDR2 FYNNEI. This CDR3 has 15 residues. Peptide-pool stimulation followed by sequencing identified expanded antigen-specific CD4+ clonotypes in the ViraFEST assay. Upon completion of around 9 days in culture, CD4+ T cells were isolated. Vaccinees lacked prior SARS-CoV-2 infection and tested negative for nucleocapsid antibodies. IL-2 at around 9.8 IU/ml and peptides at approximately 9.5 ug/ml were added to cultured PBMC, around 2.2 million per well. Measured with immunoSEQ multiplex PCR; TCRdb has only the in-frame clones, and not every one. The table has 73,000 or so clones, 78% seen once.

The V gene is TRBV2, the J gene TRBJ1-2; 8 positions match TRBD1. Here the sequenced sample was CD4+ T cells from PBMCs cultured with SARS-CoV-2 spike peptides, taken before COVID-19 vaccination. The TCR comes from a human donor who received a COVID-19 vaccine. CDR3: CASSEMGLTGEGYTF. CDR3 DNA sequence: TGTGCCAGCAGTGAAATGGGATTGACAGGGGAAGGCTACACCTTC.